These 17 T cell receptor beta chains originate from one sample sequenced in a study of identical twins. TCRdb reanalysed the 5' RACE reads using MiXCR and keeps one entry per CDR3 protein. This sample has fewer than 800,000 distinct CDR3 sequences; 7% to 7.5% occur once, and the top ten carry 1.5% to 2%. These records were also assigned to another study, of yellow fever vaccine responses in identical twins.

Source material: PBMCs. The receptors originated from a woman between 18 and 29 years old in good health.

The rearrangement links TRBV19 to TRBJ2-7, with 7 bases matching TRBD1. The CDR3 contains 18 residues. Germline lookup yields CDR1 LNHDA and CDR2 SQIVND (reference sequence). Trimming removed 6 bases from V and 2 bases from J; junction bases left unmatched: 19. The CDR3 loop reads CASRRGGVGVPYAYEQYF. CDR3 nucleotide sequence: TGTGCCAGTAGGAGAGGGGGCGTAGGGGTCCCCTACGCCTACGAGCAGTACTTC.

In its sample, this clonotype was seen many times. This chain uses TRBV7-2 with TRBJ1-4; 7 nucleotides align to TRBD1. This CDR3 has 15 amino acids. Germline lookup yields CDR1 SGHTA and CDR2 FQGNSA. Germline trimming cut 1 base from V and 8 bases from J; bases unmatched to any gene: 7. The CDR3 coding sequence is TGTGCCAGCAGCTTAGTCGTGACAGGGCGGGAAAAACTGTTTTTT. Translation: CASSLVVTGREKLFF.

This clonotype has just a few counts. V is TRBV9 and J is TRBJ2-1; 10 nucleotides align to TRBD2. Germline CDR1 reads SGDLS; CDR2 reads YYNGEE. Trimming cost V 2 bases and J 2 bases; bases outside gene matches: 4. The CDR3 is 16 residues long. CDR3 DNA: TGTGCCAGCAGCGTCCTAGCGGGAGTCGCCTACAATGAGCAGTTCTTC. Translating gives CASSVLAGVAYNEQFF.

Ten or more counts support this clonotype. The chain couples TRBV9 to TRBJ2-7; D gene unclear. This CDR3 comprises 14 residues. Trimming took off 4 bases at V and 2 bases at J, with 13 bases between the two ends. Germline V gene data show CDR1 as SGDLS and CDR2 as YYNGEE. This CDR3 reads CASSSRDGTYEQYF. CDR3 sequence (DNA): TGTGCCAGCAGCTCCAGAGACGGAACCTACGAGCAGTACTTC.

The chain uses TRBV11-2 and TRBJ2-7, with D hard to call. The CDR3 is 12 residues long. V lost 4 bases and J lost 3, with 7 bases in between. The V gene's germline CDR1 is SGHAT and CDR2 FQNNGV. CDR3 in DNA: TGTGCCAGCAGCTCTCTGCACTACGAGCAGTACGTC. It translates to CASSSLHYEQYV.

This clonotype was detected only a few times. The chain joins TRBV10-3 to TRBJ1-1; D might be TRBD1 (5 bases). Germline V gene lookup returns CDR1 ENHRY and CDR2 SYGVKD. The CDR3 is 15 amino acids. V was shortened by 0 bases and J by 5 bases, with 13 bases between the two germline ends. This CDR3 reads CAISESAGGKTEAFF. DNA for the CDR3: TGTGCCATCAGTGAGTCGGCGGGGGGAAAGACTGAAGCTTTCTTT.

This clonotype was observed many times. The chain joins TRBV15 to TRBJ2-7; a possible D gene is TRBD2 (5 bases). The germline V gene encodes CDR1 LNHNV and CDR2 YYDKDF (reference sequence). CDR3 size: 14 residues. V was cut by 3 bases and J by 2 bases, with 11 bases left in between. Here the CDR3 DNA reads TGTGCCACCAGCAGCGGGGAGTTTCCCTACGAGCAGTACTTC. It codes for CATSSGEFPYEQYF.

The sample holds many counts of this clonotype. The CDR3 sequence: CSVEWRGEAFF. Here the CDR3 DNA reads TGCAGCGTTGAATGGCGAGGGGAAGCTTTCTTT. This rearrangement joins TRBV29-1 to TRBJ1-1; no clear D gene. Germline V gene lookup returns CDR1 SQVTM and CDR2 ANQGSEA. The CDR3 totals 11 residues. Trimming pared 2 bases from V and 8 bases from J, leaving 9 bases between.

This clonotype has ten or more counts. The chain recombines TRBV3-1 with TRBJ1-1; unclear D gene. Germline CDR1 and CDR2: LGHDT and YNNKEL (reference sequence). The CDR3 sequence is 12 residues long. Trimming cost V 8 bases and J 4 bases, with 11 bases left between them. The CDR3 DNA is TGTGCCAGCGCGTTTGGAGCCACTGAAGCTTTCTTT. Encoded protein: CASAFGATEAFF.

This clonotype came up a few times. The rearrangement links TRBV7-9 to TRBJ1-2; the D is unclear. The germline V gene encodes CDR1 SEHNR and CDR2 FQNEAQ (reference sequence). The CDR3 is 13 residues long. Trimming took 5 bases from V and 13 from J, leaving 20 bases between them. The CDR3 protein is CASSLPGRSIGTF. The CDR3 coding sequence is TGTGCCAGCAGCCTCCCCGGACGGTCTATCGGCACCTTC.

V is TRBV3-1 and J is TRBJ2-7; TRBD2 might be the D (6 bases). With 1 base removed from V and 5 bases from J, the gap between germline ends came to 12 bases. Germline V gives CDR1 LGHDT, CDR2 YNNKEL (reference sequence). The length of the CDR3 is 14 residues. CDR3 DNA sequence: TGTGCCAGCAGCCAAGGTGGTAGCGGAAACGAGCAGTACTTC. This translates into CASSQGGSGNEQYF.

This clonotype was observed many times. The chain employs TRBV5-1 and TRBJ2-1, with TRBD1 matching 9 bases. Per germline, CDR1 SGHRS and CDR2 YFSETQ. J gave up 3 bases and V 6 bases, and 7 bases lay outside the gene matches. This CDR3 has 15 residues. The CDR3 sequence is CASTPGQGGYNEQFF. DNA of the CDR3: TGCGCCAGCACTCCGGGACAGGGAGGCTACAATGAGCAGTTCTTC.

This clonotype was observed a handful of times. In DNA, the CDR3 is TGCGCCAGCAGCGAACAGGGGGCATCGGCAGATACGCAGTATTTT. It translates to CASSEQGASADTQYF. V is TRBV5-1 and J is TRBJ2-3; 9 positions agree with TRBD1. The CDR3 sequence is 15 residues long. V shed 4 bases, J shed 4 bases, and the junction held 7 bases outside the gene matches. Germline V lookup: CDR1 SGHRS, CDR2 YFSETQ.

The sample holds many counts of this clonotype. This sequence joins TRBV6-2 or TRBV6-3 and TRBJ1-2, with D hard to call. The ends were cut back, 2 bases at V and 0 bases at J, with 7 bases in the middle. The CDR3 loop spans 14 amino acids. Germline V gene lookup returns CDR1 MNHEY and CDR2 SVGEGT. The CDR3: CASSYEGSNYGYTF. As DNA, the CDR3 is TGTGCCAGCAGTTACGAGGGATCTAACTATGGCTACACCTTC.

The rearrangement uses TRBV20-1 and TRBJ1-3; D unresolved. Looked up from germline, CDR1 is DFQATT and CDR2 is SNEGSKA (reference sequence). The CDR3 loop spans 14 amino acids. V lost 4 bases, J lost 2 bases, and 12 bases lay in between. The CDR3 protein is CSAKKTDAGNTIYF. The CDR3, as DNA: TGCAGTGCTAAAAAGACGGACGCTGGAAACACCATATATTTT.

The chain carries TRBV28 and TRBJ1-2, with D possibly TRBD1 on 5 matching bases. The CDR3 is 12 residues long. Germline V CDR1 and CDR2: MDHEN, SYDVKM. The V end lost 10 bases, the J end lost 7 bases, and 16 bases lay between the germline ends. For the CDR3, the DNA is TGTGCCACAGGGAGGCCCAACGGTGGCTACACCTTC. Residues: CATGRPNGGYTF.

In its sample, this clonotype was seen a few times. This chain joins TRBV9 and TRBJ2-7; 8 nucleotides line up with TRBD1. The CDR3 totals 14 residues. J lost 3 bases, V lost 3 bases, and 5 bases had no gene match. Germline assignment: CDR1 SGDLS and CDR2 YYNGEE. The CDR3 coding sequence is TGTGCCAGCAGCGCGGAAGGGACAGGCTACGAGCAGTACTTC. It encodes CASSAEGTGYEQYF.